This T cell receptor (beta chain) stems from a study of cytomegalovirus exposure and HLA in healthy donors. General study findings and limits: Rates of TCR association differed by HLA locus in a later analysis, with DRB1 highest and HLA-C lowest. Prior analysis indicated that the majority of TCR beta V segments exhibited productivity approximately 87% or approximately 30% of the time. There were reportedly fewer N-insertions in an Asian-associated ancestry cluster than the approximately 670-donor mean, in a later analysis.

Concerning this clone: No antigen is known for it.

The PCR employed 60 Vbeta primers together with 13 Jbeta primers. The repertoire was sequenced with immunoSEQ multiplex PCR; TCRdb's copy has only in-frame clones and lacks some. This sample has more than 90,000 clones, with around 80% found just once. The CDR3 has 17 amino acids. The ends lost 0 bases at V and 0 bases at J; junction bases unmatched: 5. The germline gives CDR1 MGHRA, CDR2 YSYEKL. The chain couples TRBV4-1 to TRBJ2-1; 7 bases map to TRBD2. Sequencing was performed on PBMCs. This clonotype was obtained from a woman in her fifties or sixties in good health and CMV-seronegative. The CDR3 nucleotides are TGCGCCAGCAGCCAAGATCCCGGGACTAACTCCTACAATGAGCAGTTCTTC. Translation: CASSQDPGTNSYNEQFF.